Shown below are 19 T cell receptor beta chains from a single sample sequenced in a study of vaccination and CD4 T cells after COVID-19. These receptors have no identified antigens. Treatment in this sample: roughly ten-day PBMC culture with coronavirus spike peptide pools or control peptides (ViraFEST assay). Once obtained from cultured CD4+ T cells, the DNA was sequenced using the Oncomine TCR Beta short-read assay. Each CDR3 protein gets one entry after TCRdb re-called the PCR reads with MiXCR. This table holds just over 20,000 distinct CDR3 sequences, roughly half found once. Source material: CD4+ T cells from blood, cultured in vitro. These receptors were taken from a human donor who had recovered from COVID-19.

The rearrangement joins TRBV6-5 to TRBJ1-6; D is possibly TRBD1 (5 bases). V was shortened by 0 bases and J by 8 bases, with 11 bases between the two germline ends. Germline CDR1 reads MNHEY; CDR2 reads SVGAGI. This CDR3 is 15 amino acids long. The CDR3 loop reads CASSYSGRVDSPLHF. The CDR3 DNA reads TGTGCCAGCAGTTACTCCGGCAGGGTTGATTCACCCCTCCACTTT.

The chain couples TRBV12-3 or TRBV12-4 to TRBJ1-2; D may be TRBD1 (6 bases). CDR3 length: 15 residues. With 2 bases removed from V and 3 bases from J, the gap between germline ends came to 13 bases. For the CDR3, the DNA is TGTGCCAGCAGTTTACCCCGGGAGGGGGACTATGGCTACACCTTC. Its translation is CASSLPREGDYGYTF.

The chain couples TRBV2 to TRBJ2-7; 8 positions agree with TRBD2. V shed 7 bases, J shed 5 bases, and the junction held 4 bases outside the gene matches. Germline V gives CDR1 SNHLY, CDR2 FYNNEI. This CDR3 has 12 residues. As DNA, the CDR3 is TGTGCCAGCAACGGGGGGGCCCACGAGCAGTACTTC. Encoded protein: CASNGGAHEQYF.

The V call is TRBV5-5, the J call TRBJ2-7; 11 positions match TRBD2. CDR1 SGHKS and CDR2 YYEKEE come from the germline V gene (reference sequence). This CDR3 contains 15 residues. Unmatched junction bases numbered 4, after V lost 4 bases and J lost 1 base. For the CDR3, the DNA is TGTGCCAGCAGCGTAGCGGGAGGGCCTTCCTACGAGCAGTACTTC. Amino acid sequence: CASSVAGGPSYEQYF. The variable domain in full, with the rest retrieved from reference TRBV5-5 and TRBJ2-7, is DAGVTQSPTHLIKTRGQQVTLRCSPISGHKSVSWYQQVLGQGPQFIFQYYEKEERGRGNFPDRFSARQFPNYSSELNVNALLLGDSALYLCASSVAGGPSYEQYFGPGTRLTVT.

This clonotype was observed a few times. The gene calls are TRBV27 and TRBJ1-2; D possibly corresponds to TRBD1 (6 bases). Germline V gene lookup returns CDR1 MNHEY and CDR2 SMNVEV (reference sequence). This CDR3 is 14 amino acids long. Trimming pared 1 base from V and 3 bases from J, leaving 9 bases between. CDR3 sequence reads: CASSLFGGHYGYTF. The DNA for the CDR3 is TGTGCCAGCAGTTTATTCGGGGGGCACTATGGCTACACCTTC.

The chain employs TRBV4-1 and TRBJ1-5; D uncertain. The CDR3 runs to 15 residues. Trimming pared 1 base from V and 4 bases from J, leaving 11 bases between. The V gene's germline CDR1 is MGHRA and CDR2 YSYEKL. The CDR3 loop reads CASSQVGRVNQPQHF. The CDR3 DNA reads as TGCGCCAGCAGCCAAGTTGGCCGGGTTAATCAGCCCCAGCATTTT.

The chain employs TRBV5-1 and TRBJ2-5, with D hard to call. The germline V gene encodes CDR1 SGHRS and CDR2 YFSETQ. This CDR3 contains 14 residues. Trimming removed 1 base at V and 3 bases at J, with 10 bases between. The DNA for the CDR3 is TGCGCCAGCAGCTTGAGCGTCTCAGAAGAGACCCAGTACTTC. It is translated as CASSLSVSEETQYF.

The rearrangement uses TRBV27 and TRBJ2-1; D is possibly TRBD1 or TRBD2 (6 bases each). V lost 10 bases to trimming and J lost 4 bases, with 11 bases between them. This CDR3 has 12 residues. Per germline, CDR1 MNHEY and CDR2 SMNVEV (reference sequence). This CDR3 is CATRGRYNEQFF. For the CDR3, the DNA is TGTGCCACCCGGGGGCGATACAATGAGCAGTTCTTC.

J is TRBJ2-7 and V is TRBV14; D is perhaps TRBD1 (5 bases). V lost 5 bases, J lost 1 base, and 9 bases lay in between. Germline V CDR1 and CDR2: SGHDN, FVKESK. This CDR3 contains 13 residues. CDR3 sequence: CASSFQGSYEQYF. CDR3 nucleotides: TGTGCCAGCAGCTTCCAGGGTTCCTACGAGCAGTACTTC.

The J gene is TRBJ1-1, the V gene TRBV27; 7 bases are shared with TRBD1. There are 15 residues in the CDR3. CDR1 MNHEY and CDR2 SMNVEV come from the germline V gene (reference sequence). Losses at the gene ends were 6 bases for V and 0 bases for J; bases not matched to a gene: 7. Here the CDR3 DNA reads TGTGCCAGCAGGGGAGGACAGGTCATGAACACTGAAGCTTTCTTT. Amino acid sequence: CASRGGQVMNTEAFF.

The rearrangement links TRBV5-4 to TRBJ1-1, with TRBD1 matching over 7 bases. Germline trimming cut 3 bases from V and 4 bases from J; bases unmatched to any gene: 3. In germline, CDR1 is SGHNT, CDR2 YYREEE (reference sequence). The CDR3 contains 13 residues. CDR3 protein: CASSSGGSTEAFF. The CDR3 DNA reads TGTGCCAGCAGCTCAGGGGGGAGCACTGAAGCTTTCTTT.

The J gene is TRBJ1-2, the V gene TRBV12-3 or TRBV12-4; D may be TRBD1 (6 bases). The CDR3 has 13 residues. With 6 bases removed from V and 7 bases from J, the gap between germline ends came to 15 bases. The CDR3 sequence: CASSLTGSSGYTF. CDR3 in DNA: TGTGCCAGCAGCCTGACAGGATCTAGTGGCTACACCTTC.

The CDR3 DNA reads TGCAGTGCTAGAGTTCCGGGAGGGCAAGGCACAGATACGCAGTATTTT. This encodes CSARVPGGQGTDTQYF. The chain joins TRBV20-1 to TRBJ2-3; TRBD2 matches 8 bases. The CDR3 length is 16 residues. V was pared by 1 base and J by 1 base, with 7 bases of the junction left unmatched. Per germline, CDR1 DFQATT and CDR2 SNEGSKA (reference sequence).

V gene TRBV7-9 combines with J gene TRBJ2-7; D gene uncertain. The germline CDR1 and CDR2 sequences are SEHNR and FQNEAQ (reference sequence). The CDR3 is 11 residues long. V lost 5 bases and J 2 bases, leaving 4 bases between the germline ends. The CDR3 protein is CASSNAYEQYF. The DNA for the CDR3 is TGTGCCAGCAGCAATGCCTACGAGCAGTACTTC. Supplemented by reference TRBV7-9 and TRBJ2-7, the full variable domain reads DTGVSQNPRHKITKRGQNVTFRCDPISEHNRLYWYRQTLGQGPEFLTYFQNEAQLEKSRLLSDRFSAERPKGSFSTLEIQRTEQGDSAMYLCASSNAYEQYFGPGTRLTVT.

This clonotype occurred once. One junction end does not reproduce the germline sequence, and a read error may be involved. This chain connects TRBV15 to TRBJ1-2; 12 bases align to TRBD1. The length of the CDR3 is 15 residues. Germline CDR1 LNHNV, CDR2 YYDKDF (reference sequence). CDR3 sequence (DNA): TGTGCCACCAGCAGAGGAGGGACAGGGGGCTATGGCCACACCTTC. It translates to CATSRGGTGGYGHTF.

The chain employs TRBV4-1 and TRBJ1-6; D remains unclear. V lost 0 bases and J 11 bases, leaving 17 bases between the germline ends. Germline V gene data show CDR1 as MGHRA and CDR2 as YSYEKL. The CDR3 runs to 16 residues. The CDR3 loop is CASSQDRAVGGTPLHF. CDR3 DNA: TGCGCCAGCAGCCAAGATCGTGCCGTCGGTGGTACACCCCTCCACTTT.

V gene TRBV6-1 combines with J gene TRBJ2-7, with D possibly being TRBD1 or TRBD2 (7 bases each). Germline CDR1 is MNHNS and CDR2 is SASEGT. The CDR3 consists of 14 residues. V was trimmed by 5 bases and J by 3 bases, leaving 14 bases between them. CDR3: CASSRQGGSYEQYF. The DNA for the CDR3 is TGTGCCAGCAGTCGACAGGGAGGGAGCTACGAGCAGTACTTC.

The chain has TRBV12-5 and TRBJ2-1; 9 bases align to TRBD2. The CDR3 spans 12 residues. The germline gives CDR1 LGHNT, CDR2 FRNRAP. V dropped 5 bases and J dropped 12; count of bases not matched to a gene: 5. CDR3 nucleotides: TGTGCTAGTGGTCCCGGGACTAGCAGGCAGTTCTTC. It codes for CASGPGTSRQFF.

The rearrangement joins TRBV12-3 or TRBV12-4 to TRBJ1-2; 8 positions match TRBD1. Trimming cost V 6 bases and J 8 bases; bases outside gene matches: 8. This CDR3 is 13 amino acids long. The CDR3 region has the DNA TGTGCCAGCAGACGGACAGGGCGGGGAGGCTACACCTTC. Translating gives CASRRTGRGGYTF.